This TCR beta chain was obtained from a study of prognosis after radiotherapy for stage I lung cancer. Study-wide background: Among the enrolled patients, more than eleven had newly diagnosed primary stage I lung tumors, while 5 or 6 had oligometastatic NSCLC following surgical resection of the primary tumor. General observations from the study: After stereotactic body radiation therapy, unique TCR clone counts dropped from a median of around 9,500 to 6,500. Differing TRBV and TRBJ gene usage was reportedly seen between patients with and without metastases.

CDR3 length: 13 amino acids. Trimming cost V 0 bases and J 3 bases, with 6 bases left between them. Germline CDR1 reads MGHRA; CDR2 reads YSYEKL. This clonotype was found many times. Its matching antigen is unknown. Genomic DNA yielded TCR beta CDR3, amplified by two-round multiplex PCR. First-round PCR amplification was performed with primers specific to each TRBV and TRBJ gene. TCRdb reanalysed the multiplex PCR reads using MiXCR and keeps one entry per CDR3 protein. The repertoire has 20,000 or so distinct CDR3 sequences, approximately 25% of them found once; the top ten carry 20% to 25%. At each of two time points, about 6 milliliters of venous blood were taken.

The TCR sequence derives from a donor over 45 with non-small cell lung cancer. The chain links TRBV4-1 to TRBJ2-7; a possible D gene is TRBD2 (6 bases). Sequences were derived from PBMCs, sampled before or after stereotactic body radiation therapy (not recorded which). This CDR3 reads CASSQDGSYEQYF. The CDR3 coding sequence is TGCGCCAGCAGCCAAGACGGGAGCTACGAGCAGTACTTC.